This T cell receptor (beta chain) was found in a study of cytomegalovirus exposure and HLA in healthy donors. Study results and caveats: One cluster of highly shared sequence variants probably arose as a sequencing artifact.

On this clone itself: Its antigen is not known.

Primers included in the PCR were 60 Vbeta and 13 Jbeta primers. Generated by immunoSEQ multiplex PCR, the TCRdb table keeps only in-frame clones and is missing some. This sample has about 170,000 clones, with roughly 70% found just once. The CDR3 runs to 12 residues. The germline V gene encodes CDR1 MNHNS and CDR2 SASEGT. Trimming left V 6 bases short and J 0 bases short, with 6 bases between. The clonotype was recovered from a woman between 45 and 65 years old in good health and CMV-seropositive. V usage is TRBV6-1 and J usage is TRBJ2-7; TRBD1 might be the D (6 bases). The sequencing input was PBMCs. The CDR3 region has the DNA TGTGCCAGCAGGACAGGCTCCTACGAGCAGTACTTC. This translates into CASRTGSYEQYF.